A selection of T cell receptor beta chains follows, all from one sample in a study of cytomegalovirus exposure and HLA in healthy donors. Assay: immunoSEQ multiplex PCR; the TCRdb copy retains only in-frame clones and omits some. The top ten clones hold about 2.5% of a sample with roughly 140,000 clones, around 82% of them seen once. The sequencing input was PBMCs. The receptor source for this set is a woman aged 18-29 years in good health and CMV-seropositive. Both conserved end residues are part of each CDR3. The D gene is left open where the match is weak. Size tells how often a clone was seen (once, few, many) or the class of an expanded clone, and some rows leave it out.

d_call | j_call | v_call | clone_size | cdr3_nt | cdr3_aa
TRBD2 | TRBJ2-4 | TRBV7-9 | once | TGTGCCAGCAGCTCTCGTACCCTAGCGGGGGGCGCCAAAAACATTCAGTACTTC | CASSSRTLAGGAKNIQYF
TRBD1 | TRBJ1-6 | TRBV5-6 | - | TGTGCCAGCAGCTTTGGACAGGGGGCCTATAATTCACCCCTCCACTTT | CASSFGQGAYNSPLHF
- | TRBJ1-4 | TRBV29-1 | - | TGCAGCGTTGGGCGGGCAGCAACTAATGAAAAACTGTTTTTT | CSVGRAATNEKLFF
- | TRBJ1-5 | TRBV6-5 | - | TGTGCCAGCAGTTACGATGACCCGGGGATGGGTCAGCCCCAGCATTTT | CASSYDDPGMGQPQHF
- | TRBJ1-1 | TRBV2 | once | TGTGCCAGCAGTGAAGGGGTCAGGGCGAACACTGAAGCTTTCTTT | CASSEGVRANTEAFF
- | TRBJ2-7 | TRBV7-2 | - | TGTGCCAGCAGCTTAAACAGGGCCTACGAGCAGTACTTC | CASSLNRAYEQYF
- | TRBJ1-2 | TRBV27 | - | TGTGCCAGCAGTTTAACGGGGAACTATGGCTACACCTTC | CASSLTGNYGYTF
- | TRBJ1-5 | TRBV6-6 | - | TGTGCCAGTCGAGCCCCCAATCAGCCCCAGCATTTT | CASRAPNQPQHF
TRBD1 | TRBJ1-2 | TRBV28 | once | TGTGCCAGCAGTTTAAATCGTCCAGGGGGCGGCTATGGCTACACCTTC | CASSLNRPGGGYGYTF
- | TRBJ2-7 | TRBV28 | - | TGTGCCACCTGGCTAGGGGTAGAGCAGTACTTC | CATWLGVEQYF
- | TRBJ2-7 | TRBV28 | - | TGTGCCAGCAGTTCATGGGGGGGGCAGGATCGATCCTACGAGCAGTACTTC | CASSSWGGQDRSYEQYF
- | TRBJ1-1 | TRBV19 | few | TGTGCCAGTAGGGCAGGGAACACTGAAGCTTTCTTT | CASRAGNTEAFF
- | TRBJ1-1 | TRBV5-6 | few | TGTGCCAGCAGCTTCGGGTCGGGTACTGAAGCTTTCTTT | CASSFGSGTEAFF
TRBD1 | TRBJ2-2 | TRBV5-6 | - | TGTGCCAGCAGCCACCCGACAGGGGCGGTCGGGGAGCTGTTTTTT | CASSHPTGAVGELFF
TRBD2 | TRBJ2-4 | TRBV14 | - | TGTGCCAGCAGCCAAGTGGGAGGGGCCAAAAACATTCAGTACTTC | CASSQVGGAKNIQYF
TRBD2 | TRBJ2-1 | TRBV9 | few | TGTGCCAGCAGCGTAAGACTAGCGGGGCCTAACAATGAGCAGTTCTTC | CASSVRLAGPNNEQFF
- | TRBJ1-2 | TRBV4-1 | - | TGCGCCAGCAGCCAAGATGACGGGGTCCAGGGCTACACCTTC | CASSQDDGVQGYTF
TRBD1 | TRBJ1-6 | TRBV7-6 | - | TGTGCCAGCAGCTCCCTAACAGGGGGTAATTCACCCCTCCACTTT | CASSSLTGGNSPLHF
TRBD1 | TRBJ1-6 | TRBV5-1 | - | TGCGCCAGCAGCTCGACAGGGCGGGGGGGTTCACCCCTCCACTTT | CASSSTGRGGSPLHF
- | TRBJ2-7 | TRBV2 | few | TGTGCCAGCAGTGTAGGGCTGGGGAGCGAGCAGTACTTC | CASSVGLGSEQYF
TRBD1 | TRBJ2-1 | TRBV19 | few | TGTGCCAGTAGTATTGGACAGGGGGTAGATGAGCAGTTCTTC | CASSIGQGVDEQFF
TRBD1 | TRBJ2-7 | TRBV13 | - | TGTGCCAGCAGCACGGACAGGGGCTCTTCGGGAGAGCAGTACTTC | CASSTDRGSSGEQYF
TRBD1 | TRBJ2-7 | TRBV7-8 | - | TGTGCCAGCAGCCCAAACCGGGACAGGGCCGGCTCCTACGAGCAGTACTTC | CASSPNRDRAGSYEQYF
TRBD1 | TRBJ2-3 | TRBV28 | - | TGTGCCAGCAGCCACGGGACAGGGTTATTTGGGCAGTATTTT | CASSHGTGLFGQYF
TRBD2 | TRBJ2-1 | TRBV7-9 | once | TGTGCCAGCAGCCCGCCTAGCGGGGGGTACAATGAGCAGTTCTTC | CASSPPSGGYNEQFF
- | TRBJ1-1 | TRBV19 | many | TGTGCCAGTAGTATGGCCGCTGGGGGAGGTGAAGCTTTCTTT | CASSMAAGGGEAFF
- | TRBJ1-3 | TRBV6-1 | - | TGTGCCAGCAGTGAGAGGAGTACGGGAAACTCTGGAAACACCATATATTTT | CASSERSTGNSGNTIYF
TRBD2 | TRBJ2-3 | TRBV28 | - | TGTGCCAGCAGCACTAGCGGGGGTCCTCGGGATACGCAGTATTTT | CASSTSGGPRDTQYF
- | TRBJ2-2 | TRBV7-8 | - | TGTGCCAGCACCCAGCACCAGGGTGCGAACACCGGGGAGCTGTTTTTT | CASTQHQGANTGELFF
TRBD1 | TRBJ2-7 | TRBV6-5 | few | TGTGCCAGCAGTTACTTGGGACAGGGGCTCTACGAGCAGTACTTC | CASSYLGQGLYEQYF
- | TRBJ1-3 | TRBV9 | - | TGTGCCAGCAGCGTAGAGGAGCGCCGGTCTGGAAACACCATATATTTT | CASSVEERRSGNTIYF
- | TRBJ2-7 | TRBV21-1 | - | TGTGCCAGCAGCGGGCGAACAGGGGCCTACGAGCAGTACTTC | CASSGRTGAYEQYF
- | TRBJ2-7 | TRBV14 | - | TGTGCCAGCAGCCAAGATAGCCCCTACGAGCAGTACTTC | CASSQDSPYEQYF
- | TRBJ1-1 | TRBV11-2 | - | TGTGCCAGCAGCCGAAGAGAGACGGGGGAAGCTTTCTTT | CASSRRETGEAFF
- | TRBJ2-3 | TRBV29-1 | - | TGCAGCGTTGAAGACGGAGCACGGGGGAGCAGCACAGATACGCAGTATTTT | CSVEDGARGSSTDTQYF
- | TRBJ2-1 | TRBV7-9 | - | TGTGCCAGCAGCCCGCCTAGCGTCAATGAGCAGTTCTTC | CASSPPSVNEQFF
- | TRBJ1-2 | TRBV19 | - | TGTGCCAGTAGTACCCTTGTCGCTAACTATGGCTACACCTTC | CASSTLVANYGYTF
- | TRBJ1-1 | TRBV29-1 | - | TGCAGCGTTGTATATCTTTCCCGCGGCGGCACTGAAGCTTTCTTT | CSVVYLSRGGTEAFF
- | TRBJ2-7 | TRBV5-7 | - | TGTGCCAGCAGCTTGGACGTGACTAGGGCCTACGAGCAGTACTTC | CASSLDVTRAYEQYF
TRBD1 | TRBJ1-2 | TRBV4-1 | - | TGCGCCAGCAGCCAAGTGACAGGGGAGTATGGCTACACCTTC | CASSQVTGEYGYTF
- | TRBJ1-2 | TRBV15 | - | TGTGCCACCCGCGAGGAGGGAGGAATCTATGGCTACACCTTC | CATREEGGIYGYTF
- | TRBJ1-6 | TRBV6-6 | - | TGTGCCAGCAGTTCCGGGACTCATAATTCACCCCTCCACTTT | CASSSGTHNSPLHF
TRBD1 | TRBJ2-7 | TRBV2 | - | TGTGCCTCAGCTTCGGGGACAGAGTTAGCCTACGAGCAGTACTTC | CASASGTELAYEQYF
TRBD2 | TRBJ2-4 | TRBV19 | - | TGTGCCAGTAGCGGAATAGCGGGGGGCCAGGAAAACATTCAGTACTTC | CASSGIAGGQENIQYF
- | TRBJ1-1 | TRBV7-8 | - | TGTGCCAGCAGCTTAGTGGGGGGGCTGAACACTGAAGCTTTCTTT | CASSLVGGLNTEAFF
- | TRBJ1-1 | TRBV11-2 | - | TGTGCCAGCAGGGGTCTAGGTGGGAACACTGAAGCTTTCTTT | CASRGLGGNTEAFF
TRBD2 | TRBJ2-3 | TRBV7-9 | - | TGTTCCAGCAGCCTACGGAAGAGCGGGGGTGCGGATACGCAGTATTTT | CSSSLRKSGGADTQYF
TRBD1 | TRBJ2-3 | TRBV27 | few | TGTGCCAGCACCAAAGACAGGGGGCCCACAGATACGCAGTATTTT | CASTKDRGPTDTQYF
- | TRBJ2-1 | TRBV27 | - | TGTGCCAGCAGTTTAGGGCAGGCCCTCGGTGAGCAGTTCTTC | CASSLGQALGEQFF
- | TRBJ1-5 | TRBV7-9 | - | TGTGCCAGCAGCTTAGACAGCAGCTCCCAGCCCCAGCATTTT | CASSLDSSSQPQHF